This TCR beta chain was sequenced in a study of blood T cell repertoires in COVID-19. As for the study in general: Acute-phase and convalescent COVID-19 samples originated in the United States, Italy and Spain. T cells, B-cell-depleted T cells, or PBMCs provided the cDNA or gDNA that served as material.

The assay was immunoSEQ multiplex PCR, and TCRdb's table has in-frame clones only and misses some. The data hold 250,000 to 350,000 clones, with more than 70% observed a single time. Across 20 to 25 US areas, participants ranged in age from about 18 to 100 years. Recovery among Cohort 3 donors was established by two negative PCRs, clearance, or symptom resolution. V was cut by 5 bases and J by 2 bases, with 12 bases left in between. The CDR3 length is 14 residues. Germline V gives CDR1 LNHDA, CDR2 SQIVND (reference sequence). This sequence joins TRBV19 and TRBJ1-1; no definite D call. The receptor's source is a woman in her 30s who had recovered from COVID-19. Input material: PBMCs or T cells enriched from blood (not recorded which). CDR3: CASSLGRRNTEAFF. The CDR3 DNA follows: TGTGCCAGTAGTTTAGGCAGGCGAAACACTGAAGCTTTCTTT.